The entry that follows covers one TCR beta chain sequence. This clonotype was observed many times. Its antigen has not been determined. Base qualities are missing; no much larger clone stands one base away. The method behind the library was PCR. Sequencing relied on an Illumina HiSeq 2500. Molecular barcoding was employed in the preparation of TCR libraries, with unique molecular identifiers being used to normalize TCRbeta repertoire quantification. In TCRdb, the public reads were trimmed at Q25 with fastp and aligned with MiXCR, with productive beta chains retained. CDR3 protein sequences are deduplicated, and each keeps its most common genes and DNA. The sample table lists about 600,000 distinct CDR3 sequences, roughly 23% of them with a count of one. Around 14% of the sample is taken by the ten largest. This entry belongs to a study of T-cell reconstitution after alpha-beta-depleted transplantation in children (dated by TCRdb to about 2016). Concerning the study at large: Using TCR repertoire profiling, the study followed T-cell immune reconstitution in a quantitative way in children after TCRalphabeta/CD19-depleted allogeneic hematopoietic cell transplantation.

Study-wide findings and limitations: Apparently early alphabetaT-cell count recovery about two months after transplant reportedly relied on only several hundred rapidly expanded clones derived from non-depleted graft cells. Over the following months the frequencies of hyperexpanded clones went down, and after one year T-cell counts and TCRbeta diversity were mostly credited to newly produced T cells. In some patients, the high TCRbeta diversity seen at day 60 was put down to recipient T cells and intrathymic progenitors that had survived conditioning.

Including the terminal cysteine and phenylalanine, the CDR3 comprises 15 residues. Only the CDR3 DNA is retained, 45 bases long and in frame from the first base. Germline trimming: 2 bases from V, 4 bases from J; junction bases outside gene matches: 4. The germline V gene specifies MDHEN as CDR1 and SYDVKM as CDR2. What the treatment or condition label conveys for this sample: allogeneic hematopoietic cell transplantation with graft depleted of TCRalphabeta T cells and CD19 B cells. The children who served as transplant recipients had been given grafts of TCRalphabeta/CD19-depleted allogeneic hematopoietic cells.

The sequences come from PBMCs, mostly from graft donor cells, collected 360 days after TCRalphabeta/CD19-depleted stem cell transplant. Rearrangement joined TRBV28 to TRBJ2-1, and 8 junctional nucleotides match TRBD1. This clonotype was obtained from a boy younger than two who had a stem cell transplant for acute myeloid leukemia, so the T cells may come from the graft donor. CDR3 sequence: CASSLSRDRYNEQFF. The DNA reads TGTGCCAGCAGTTTAAGTAGGGACAGGTACAATGAGCAGTTCTTC.